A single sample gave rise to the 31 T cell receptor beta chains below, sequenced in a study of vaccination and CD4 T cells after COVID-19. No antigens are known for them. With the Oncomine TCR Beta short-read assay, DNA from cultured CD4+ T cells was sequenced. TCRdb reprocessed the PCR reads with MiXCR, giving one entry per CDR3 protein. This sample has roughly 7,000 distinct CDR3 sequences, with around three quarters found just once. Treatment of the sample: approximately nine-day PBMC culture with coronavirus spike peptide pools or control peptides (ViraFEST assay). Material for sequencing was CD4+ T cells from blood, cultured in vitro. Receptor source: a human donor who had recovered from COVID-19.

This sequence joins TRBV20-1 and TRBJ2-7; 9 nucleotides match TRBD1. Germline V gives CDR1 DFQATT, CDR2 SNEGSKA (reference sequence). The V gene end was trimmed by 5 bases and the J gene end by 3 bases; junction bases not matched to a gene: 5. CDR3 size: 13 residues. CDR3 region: CSAVGTGIYEQYF. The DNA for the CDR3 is TGCAGTGCTGTGGGGACAGGGATCTACGAGCAGTACTTC.

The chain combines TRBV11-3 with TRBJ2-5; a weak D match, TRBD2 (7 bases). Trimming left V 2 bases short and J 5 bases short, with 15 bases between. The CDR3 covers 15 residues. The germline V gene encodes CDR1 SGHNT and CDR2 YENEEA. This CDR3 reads CASSLRVQGGETQYF. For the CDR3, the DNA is TGTGCCAGCAGCTTAAGGGTACAGGGAGGGGAGACCCAGTACTTC.

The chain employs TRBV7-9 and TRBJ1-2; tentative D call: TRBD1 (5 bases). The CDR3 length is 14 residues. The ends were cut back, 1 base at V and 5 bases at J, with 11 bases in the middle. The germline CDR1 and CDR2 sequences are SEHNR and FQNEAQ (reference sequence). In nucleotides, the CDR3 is TGTGCCAGCAGCTTAGACGCAGGGAGTTATGGCTACACCTTC. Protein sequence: CASSLDAGSYGYTF.

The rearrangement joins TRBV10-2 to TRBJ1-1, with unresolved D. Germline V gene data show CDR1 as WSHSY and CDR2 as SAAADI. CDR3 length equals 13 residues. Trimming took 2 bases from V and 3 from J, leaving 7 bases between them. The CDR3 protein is CASSEVGDTEAFF. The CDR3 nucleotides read TGCGCCAGCAGTGAGGTGGGTGACACTGAAGCTTTCTTT.

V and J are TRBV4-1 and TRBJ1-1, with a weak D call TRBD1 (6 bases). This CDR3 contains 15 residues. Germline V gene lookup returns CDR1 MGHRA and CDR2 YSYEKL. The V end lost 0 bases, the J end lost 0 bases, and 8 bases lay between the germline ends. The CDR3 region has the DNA TGCGCCAGCAGCCAAGAGGGGACACTGAACACTGAAGCTTTCTTT. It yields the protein CASSQEGTLNTEAFF.

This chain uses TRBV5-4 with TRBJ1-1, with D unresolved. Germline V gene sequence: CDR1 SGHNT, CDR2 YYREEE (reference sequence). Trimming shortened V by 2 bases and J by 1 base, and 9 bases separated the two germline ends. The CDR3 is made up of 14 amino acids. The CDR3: CASSFGVGNTEAFF. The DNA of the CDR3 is TGTGCCAGCAGCTTCGGGGTGGGGAACACTGAAGCTTTCTTT.

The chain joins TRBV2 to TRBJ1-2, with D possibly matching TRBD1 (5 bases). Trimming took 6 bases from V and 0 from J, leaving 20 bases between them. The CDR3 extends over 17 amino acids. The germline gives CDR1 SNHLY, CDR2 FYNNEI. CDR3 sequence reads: CASRRGSWDLANYGYTF. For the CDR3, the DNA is TGTGCCAGCAGAAGGGGATCTTGGGATCTAGCTAACTATGGCTACACCTTC. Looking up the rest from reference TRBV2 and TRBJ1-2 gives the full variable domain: EPEVTQTPSHQVTQMGQEVILRCVPISNHLYFYWYRQILGQKVEFLVSFYNNEISEKSEIFDDQFSVERPDGSNFTLKIRSTKLEDSAMYFCASRRGSWDLANYGYTFGSGTRLTVV.

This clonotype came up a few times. The chain's CDR3 is CASSPGTSGGLSTDTQYF. CDR3 bases: TGTGCCAGCAGCCCCGGGACTAGCGGGGGGCTAAGCACAGATACGCAGTATTTT. J is TRBJ2-3 and V is TRBV11-3, with TRBD2 matching over 15 bases. With 5 bases clipped from V and 0 bases from J, the junction kept 6 bases outside the gene matches. This CDR3 is built from 18 residues. Per germline, CDR1 SGHNT and CDR2 YENEEA.

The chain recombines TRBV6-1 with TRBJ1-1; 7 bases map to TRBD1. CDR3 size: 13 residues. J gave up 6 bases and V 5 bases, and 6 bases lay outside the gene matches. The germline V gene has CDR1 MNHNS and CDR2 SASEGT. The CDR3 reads CASSTQGSAEAFF. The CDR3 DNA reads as TGTGCCAGCAGTACACAGGGGTCCGCTGAAGCTTTCTTT.

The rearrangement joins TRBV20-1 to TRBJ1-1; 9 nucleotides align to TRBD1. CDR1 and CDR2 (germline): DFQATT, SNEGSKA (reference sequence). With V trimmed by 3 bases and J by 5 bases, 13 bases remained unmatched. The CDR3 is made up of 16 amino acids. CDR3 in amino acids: CSASPKGQGGGTEAFF. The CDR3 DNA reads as TGCAGTGCTAGCCCCAAGGGACAGGGAGGTGGTACTGAAGCTTTCTTT.

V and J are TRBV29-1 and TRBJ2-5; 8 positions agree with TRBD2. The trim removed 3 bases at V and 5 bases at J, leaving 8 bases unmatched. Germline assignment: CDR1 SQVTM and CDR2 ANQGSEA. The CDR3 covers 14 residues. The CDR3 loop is CSVEEAGVGETQYF. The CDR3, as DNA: TGCAGCGTTGAGGAAGCGGGAGTGGGCGAGACCCAGTACTTC.

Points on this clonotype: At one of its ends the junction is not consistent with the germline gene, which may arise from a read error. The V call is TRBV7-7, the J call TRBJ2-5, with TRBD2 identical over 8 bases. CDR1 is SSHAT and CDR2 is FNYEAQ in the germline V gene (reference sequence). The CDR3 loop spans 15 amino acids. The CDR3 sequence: CASSLNRGGEETQYF. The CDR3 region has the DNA TGTGCTAGCAGCTTAAATCGGGGGGGAGAAGAGACCCAGTACTTC.

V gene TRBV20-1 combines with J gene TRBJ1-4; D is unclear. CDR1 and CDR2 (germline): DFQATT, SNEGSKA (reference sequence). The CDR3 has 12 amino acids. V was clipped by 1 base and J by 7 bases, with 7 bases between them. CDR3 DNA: TGCAGTGCTAGAGTCTTGGGTGAAAAACTGTTTTTT. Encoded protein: CSARVLGEKLFF.

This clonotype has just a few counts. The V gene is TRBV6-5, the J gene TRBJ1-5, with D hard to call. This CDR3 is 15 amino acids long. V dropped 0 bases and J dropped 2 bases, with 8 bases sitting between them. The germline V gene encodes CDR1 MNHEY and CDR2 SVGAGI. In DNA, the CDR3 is TGTGCCAGCAGTTACTCCGCCTATGGCAATCAGCCCCAGCATTTT. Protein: CASSYSAYGNQPQHF.

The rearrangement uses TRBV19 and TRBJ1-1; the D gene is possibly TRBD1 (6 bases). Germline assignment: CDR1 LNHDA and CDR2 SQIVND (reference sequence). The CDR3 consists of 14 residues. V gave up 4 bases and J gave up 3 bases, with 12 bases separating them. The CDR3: CASSTPGADTEAFF. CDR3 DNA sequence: TGTGCCAGTAGTACCCCGGGGGCGGACACTGAAGCTTTCTTT.

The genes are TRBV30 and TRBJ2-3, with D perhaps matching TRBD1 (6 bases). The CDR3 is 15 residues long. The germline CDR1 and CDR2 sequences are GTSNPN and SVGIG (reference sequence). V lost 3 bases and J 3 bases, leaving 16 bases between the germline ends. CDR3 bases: TGTGCCTGGAGACCAGGGGACCGGTCGACAGATACGCAGTATTTT. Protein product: CAWRPGDRSTDTQYF.

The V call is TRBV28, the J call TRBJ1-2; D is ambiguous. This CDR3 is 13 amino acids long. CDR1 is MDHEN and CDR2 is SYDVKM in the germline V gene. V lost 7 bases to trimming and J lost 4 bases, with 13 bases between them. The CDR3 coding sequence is TGTGCCAGCACCCTCTTCTCCGGCTATGGCTACACCTTC. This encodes CASTLFSGYGYTF.

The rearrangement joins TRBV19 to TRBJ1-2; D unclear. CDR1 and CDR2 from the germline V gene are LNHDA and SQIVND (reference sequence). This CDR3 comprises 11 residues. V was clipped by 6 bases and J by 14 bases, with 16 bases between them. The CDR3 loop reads CASSGGWGRTF. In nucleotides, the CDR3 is TGTGCCAGTAGCGGCGGCTGGGGAAGGACCTTC.

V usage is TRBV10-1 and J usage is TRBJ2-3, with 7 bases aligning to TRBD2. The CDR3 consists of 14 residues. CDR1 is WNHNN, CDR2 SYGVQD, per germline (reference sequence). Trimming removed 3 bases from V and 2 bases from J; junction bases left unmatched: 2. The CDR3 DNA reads TGCGCCAGCAGTGATGGGACTACCACAGATACGCAGTATTTT. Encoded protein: CASSDGTTTDTQYF.

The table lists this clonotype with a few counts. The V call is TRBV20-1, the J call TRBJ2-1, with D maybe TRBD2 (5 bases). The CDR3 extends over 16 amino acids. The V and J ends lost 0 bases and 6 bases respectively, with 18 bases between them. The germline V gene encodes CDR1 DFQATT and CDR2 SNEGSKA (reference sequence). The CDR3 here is CSARDFAGWMGNEQFF. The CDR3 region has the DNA TGCAGTGCTAGAGATTTTGCGGGTTGGATGGGCAATGAGCAGTTCTTC.

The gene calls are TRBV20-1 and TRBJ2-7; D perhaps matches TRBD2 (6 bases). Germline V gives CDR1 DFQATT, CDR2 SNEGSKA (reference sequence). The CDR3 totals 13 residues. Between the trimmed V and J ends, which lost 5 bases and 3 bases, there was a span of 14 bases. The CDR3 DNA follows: TGCAGTGCTGGGACTCCAACTCTCTACGAGCAGTACTTC. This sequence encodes CSAGTPTLYEQYF.

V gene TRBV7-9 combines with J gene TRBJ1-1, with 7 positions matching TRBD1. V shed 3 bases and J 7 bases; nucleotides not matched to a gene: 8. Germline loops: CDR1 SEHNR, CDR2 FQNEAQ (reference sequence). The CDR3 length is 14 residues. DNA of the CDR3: TGTGCCAGCAGCTTCAGGACAGGCCGGGGTGAAGCTTTCTTT. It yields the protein CASSFRTGRGEAFF.

In nucleotides, the CDR3 is TGCAGCGTTGAAGATCGGAACAGAAACCAAGAGACCCAGTACTTC. The encoded protein is CSVEDRNRNQETQYF. The chain recombines TRBV29-1 with TRBJ2-5; D gene unclear. The germline gives CDR1 SQVTM, CDR2 ANQGSEA. The germline V and J ends were trimmed by 0 bases and 0 bases, with 11 bases remaining between them. The length of the CDR3 is 15 residues.

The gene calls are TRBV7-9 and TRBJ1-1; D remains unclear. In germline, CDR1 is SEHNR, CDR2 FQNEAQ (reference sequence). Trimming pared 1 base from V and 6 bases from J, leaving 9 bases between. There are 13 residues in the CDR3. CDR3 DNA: TGTGCCAGCAGCTTAGGGGCAGACTCTGAAGCTTTCTTT. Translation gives CASSLGADSEAFF.

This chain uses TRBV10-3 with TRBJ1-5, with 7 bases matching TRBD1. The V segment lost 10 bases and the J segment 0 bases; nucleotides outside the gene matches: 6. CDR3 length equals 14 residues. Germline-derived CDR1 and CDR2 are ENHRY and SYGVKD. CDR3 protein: CATWDRDSNQPQHF. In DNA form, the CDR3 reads TGTGCCACTTGGGACAGAGATAGCAATCAGCCCCAGCATTTT.

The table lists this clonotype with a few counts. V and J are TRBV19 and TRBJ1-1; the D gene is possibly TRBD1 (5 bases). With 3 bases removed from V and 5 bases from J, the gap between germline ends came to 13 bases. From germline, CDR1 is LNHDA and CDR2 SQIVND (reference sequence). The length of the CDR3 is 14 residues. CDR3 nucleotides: TGTGCCAGTAGTATCCAGGGTGGAAGGACTGAAGCTTTCTTT. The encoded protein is CASSIQGGRTEAFF.

The chain's CDR3 is CASSEGDGVNEQFF. The DNA for the CDR3 is TGTGCCAGCAGTGAGGGGGATGGTGTAAATGAGCAGTTCTTC. The chain links TRBV6-1 to TRBJ2-1; D may correspond to TRBD1 or TRBD2 (5 bases each). This CDR3 region has 14 residues. V was pared by 3 bases and J by 7 bases, with 13 bases between. The germline CDR1 and CDR2 sequences are MNHNS and SASEGT.

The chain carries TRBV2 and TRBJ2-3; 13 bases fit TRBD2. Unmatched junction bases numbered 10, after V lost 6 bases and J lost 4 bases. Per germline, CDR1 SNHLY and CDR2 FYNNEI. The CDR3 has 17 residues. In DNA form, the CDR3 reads TGTGCCAGCAGCTCAAGGACTAGCGGGAGAGGGGCAGATACGCAGTATTTT. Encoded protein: CASSSRTSGRGADTQYF.

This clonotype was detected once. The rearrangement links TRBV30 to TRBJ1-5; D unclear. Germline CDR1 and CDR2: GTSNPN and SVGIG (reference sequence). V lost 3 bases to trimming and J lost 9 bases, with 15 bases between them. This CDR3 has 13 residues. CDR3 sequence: CAWSTQREGPQHF. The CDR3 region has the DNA TGTGCCTGGAGCACCCAGCGCGAGGGGCCCCAGCATTTT.

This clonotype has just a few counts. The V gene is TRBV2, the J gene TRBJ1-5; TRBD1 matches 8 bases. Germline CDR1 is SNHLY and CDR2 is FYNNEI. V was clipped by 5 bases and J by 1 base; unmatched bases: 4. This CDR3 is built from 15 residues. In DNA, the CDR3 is TGTGCCAGCAGTAACCGGGACAGGAGCAATCAGCCCCAGCATTTT. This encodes CASSNRDRSNQPQHF.

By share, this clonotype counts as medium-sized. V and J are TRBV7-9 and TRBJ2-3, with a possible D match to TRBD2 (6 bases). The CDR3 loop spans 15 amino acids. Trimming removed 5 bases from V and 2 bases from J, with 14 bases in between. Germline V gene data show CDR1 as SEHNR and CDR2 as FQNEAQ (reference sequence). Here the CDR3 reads CASSDIGRNTDTQYF. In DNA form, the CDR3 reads TGTGCCAGCAGCGATATCGGGAGAAACACAGATACGCAGTATTTT.